The 22 T cell receptor beta chains reported below all come from one sample, sequenced in a study of blood T cell repertoires in COVID-19. The method was immunoSEQ multiplex PCR; TCRdb's version includes in-frame clones alone and lacks a portion of them. In the table there are about 140,000 clones, around 81% of which are singletons. What was sequenced was peripheral blood. These receptors were collected from a woman between 55 and 75 years old with acute or convalescent COVID-19.

The V gene is TRBV19, the J gene TRBJ1-2, with D possibly TRBD1 on 5 matching bases. Trimming took off 5 bases at V and 4 bases at J, with 17 bases between the two ends. Germline values: CDR1 LNHDA, CDR2 SQIVND (reference sequence). This CDR3 is 15 amino acids long. The CDR3 sequence is CASSPRRDQGYGYTF. DNA of the CDR3: TGTGCCAGTAGTCCGCGGCGGGACCAGGGCTATGGCTACACCTTC.

V gene TRBV9 combines with J gene TRBJ2-7, with 7 bases identical to TRBD2. This CDR3 is 15 amino acids long. The V and J ends lost 2 bases and 0 bases, in that order; junction bases with no gene match: 5. The germline gives CDR1 SGDLS, CDR2 YYNGEE. In DNA, the CDR3 is TGTGCCAGCAGCGTTCGGGGGGATAGCTCCTACGAGCAGTACTTC. Encoded protein: CASSVRGDSSYEQYF.

The chain recombines TRBV9 with TRBJ1-2; D possibly corresponds to TRBD1 (5 bases). Trimming stripped 0 bases from V and 2 bases from J, with 8 bases between. Germline V CDR1 and CDR2: SGDLS, YYNGEE. The CDR3 covers 14 residues. The CDR3 coding sequence is TGTGCCAGCAGCGTAGGGCAGGGCAACTATGGCTACACCTTC. It yields the protein CASSVGQGNYGYTF.

This clone appeared once. V gene TRBV25-1 combines with J gene TRBJ1-5, with 8 bases matching TRBD1. Germline lookup yields CDR1 MGHDK and CDR2 SYGVNS. The CDR3 sequence is 14 residues long. V dropped 5 bases and J dropped 2; count of bases not matched to a gene: 2. The CDR3 DNA follows: TGTGCCAGCAGTATGACAGGGGGCAATCAGCCCCAGCATTTT. This sequence encodes CASSMTGGNQPQHF. Complete variable domain (other parts from reference TRBV25-1 and TRBJ1-5): EADIYQTPRYLVIGTGKKITLECSQTMGHDKMYWYQQDPGMELHLIHYSYGVNSTEKGDLSSESTVSRIRTEHFPLTLESARPSHTSQYLCASSMTGGNQPQHFGDGTRLSIL.

This chain joins TRBV19 and TRBJ2-1, with 8 bases aligning to TRBD2. V lost 6 bases and J lost 3; bases outside the gene matches: 19. The CDR3 contains 19 residues. In germline, CDR1 is LNHDA, CDR2 SQIVND (reference sequence). The CDR3 is CASRMLAGDKGRLYNEQFF. CDR3 DNA sequence: TGTGCCAGTAGGATGCTAGCGGGTGATAAGGGCCGACTCTACAATGAGCAGTTCTTC. Using reference TRBV19 and TRBJ2-1 for the parts outside the CDR3, the full variable domain is DGGITQSPKYLFRKEGQNVTLSCEQNLNHDAMYWYRQDPGQGLRLIYYSQIVNDFQKGDIAEGYSVSREKKESFPLTVTSAQKNPTAFYLCASRMLAGDKGRLYNEQFFGPGTRLTVL.

The chain has TRBV5-4 and TRBJ2-5, with 12 bases lining up with TRBD2. Germline CDR1 and CDR2: SGHNT and YYREEE (reference sequence). V trimming: 4 bases; J trimming: 5 bases; junction bases outside the gene matches: 6. There are 15 residues in the CDR3. CDR3 coding DNA: TGTGCCAGCAGCCGACTACTAGCGGGAGGCGAGACCCAGTACTTC. This gives the protein CASSRLLAGGETQYF.

The genes are TRBV30 and TRBJ2-1; 7 bases are a match to TRBD1. Germline V CDR1 and CDR2: GTSNPN, SVGIG (reference sequence). Trimming at V came to 7 bases and at J to 5 bases, leaving 11 bases not matched to a gene. The CDR3 spans 14 residues. In DNA form, the CDR3 reads TGTGCCTACCAACGGGACAGCATTAACAATGAGCAGTTCTTC. Protein sequence: CAYQRDSINNEQFF. Using reference TRBV30 and TRBJ2-1 for the parts outside the CDR3, the full variable domain is SQTIHQWPATLVQPVGSPLSLECTVEGTSNPNLYWYRQAAGRGLQLLFYSVGIGQISSEVPQNLSASRPQDRQFILSSKKLLLSDSGFYLCAYQRDSINNEQFFGPGTRLTVL.

The V call is TRBV20-1, the J call TRBJ2-3; 10 bases are a match to TRBD2. The germline V gene encodes CDR1 DFQATT and CDR2 SNEGSKA (reference sequence). The CDR3 is 14 residues long. The V segment lost 3 bases and the J segment 6 bases; nucleotides outside the gene matches: 6. The CDR3, as DNA: TGCAGTGCTAGTCTAGCGGGAGTAAAGGATACGCAGTATTTT. Translation: CSASLAGVKDTQYF.

This clone was recorded only once. V is TRBV19 and J is TRBJ1-4, with 8 positions matching TRBD1. The V segment lost 6 bases and the J segment 0 bases; nucleotides outside the gene matches: 6. Germline V gene data show CDR1 as LNHDA and CDR2 as SQIVND (reference sequence). CDR3 length equals 16 residues. The CDR3 coding sequence is TGTGCCAGTAGCATGAAACAGGGGGCAACTAATGAAAAACTGTTTTTT. It encodes CASSMKQGATNEKLFF.

V is TRBV9 and J is TRBJ1-2, with 9 bases fitting TRBD1. Germline assignment: CDR1 SGDLS and CDR2 YYNGEE. The trim removed 0 bases at V and 2 bases at J, leaving 2 bases unmatched. This CDR3 is 15 amino acids long. In nucleotides, the CDR3 is TGTGCCAGCAGCGTAGTGGGACAGGGCAACTATGGCTACACCTTC. As protein: CASSVVGQGNYGYTF.

The V gene is TRBV27, the J gene TRBJ2-7; TRBD1 matches 7 bases. The CDR3 sequence is 14 residues long. From germline, CDR1 is MNHEY and CDR2 SMNVEV (reference sequence). Trimming removed 5 bases from V and 2 bases from J; junction bases left unmatched: 6. This CDR3 is CASSSTGTAYEQYF. CDR3 DNA: TGTGCCAGCAGTAGTACCGGGACAGCCTACGAGCAGTACTTC.

This clone was seen just once. The gene calls are TRBV9 and TRBJ1-3; D ambiguous. This CDR3 spans 14 amino acids. Germline-derived CDR1 and CDR2 are SGDLS and YYNGEE. V was shortened by 1 base and J by 5 bases, with 10 bases between the two germline ends. This CDR3 reads CASSVSPERNTIYF. The CDR3 coding sequence is TGTGCCAGCAGCGTAAGTCCAGAACGAAACACCATATATTTT.

The sample holds a few counts of this clone. The chain carries TRBV7-8 and TRBJ1-4; 8 nucleotides align to TRBD1. V dropped 5 bases and J dropped 0; count of bases not matched to a gene: 8. The CDR3 extends over 17 amino acids. Germline-derived CDR1 and CDR2 are SGHVS and FQNEAQ. This chain's CDR3 is CASSRRQGPATNEKLFF. In nucleotides, the CDR3 is TGTGCCAGCAGCCGGAGACAGGGGCCTGCAACTAATGAAAAACTGTTTTTT.

Comments on this clone: Other DNA sequences in this sample translate to the same CDR3. V gene TRBV12-3 or TRBV12-4 combines with J gene TRBJ1-1; unclear D gene. The CDR3 is 12 residues long. Trimming took 3 bases from V and 2 from J, leaving 4 bases between them. Here the CDR3 reads CASSFLNTEAFF. CDR3 nucleotides: TGTGCCAGCAGTTTTCTAAACACTGAAGCTTTCTTT.

The rearrangement joins TRBV19 to TRBJ2-4, with D perhaps TRBD2 (5 bases). The CDR3 loop spans 15 amino acids. From germline, CDR1 is LNHDA and CDR2 SQIVND (reference sequence). V lost 1 base and J 0 bases, leaving 7 bases between the germline ends. In DNA form, the CDR3 reads TGTGCCAGTAGTATAGGGAGGCTAGCCAAAAACATTCAGTACTTC. This gives the protein CASSIGRLAKNIQYF.

Written as DNA, the CDR3 is TGTGCCAGCAGCATTTCAGGGGGTAGCACTGAAGCTTTCTTT. This encodes CASSISGGSTEAFF. The chain has TRBV11-1 and TRBJ1-1; 7 bases line up with TRBD1. CDR3 size: 14 residues. The V and J ends lost 5 bases and 4 bases, in that order; junction bases with no gene match: 7. The V gene's germline CDR1 is SGHAT and CDR2 FQDESV (reference sequence).

CDR3 DNA sequence: TGTGCCAGTAGTATAGGCGGGGATGGCACCGGGGAGCTGTTTTTT. This codes for CASSIGGDGTGELFF. The rearrangement joins TRBV19 to TRBJ2-2, with TRBD2 as a possible D gene (6 bases). Trimming cost V 1 base and J 4 bases, with 10 bases left between them. Germline V gene sequence: CDR1 LNHDA, CDR2 SQIVND (reference sequence). The CDR3 has 15 amino acids. Full variable domain (rest looked up from reference TRBV19 and TRBJ2-2): DGGITQSPKYLFRKEGQNVTLSCEQNLNHDAMYWYRQDPGQGLRLIYYSQIVNDFQKGDIAEGYSVSREKKESFPLTVTSAQKNPTAFYLCASSIGGDGTGELFFGEGSRLTVL.

V gene TRBV11-2 combines with J gene TRBJ2-7, with 7 bases that match TRBD2. V shed 6 bases and J 0 bases; nucleotides not matched to a gene: 14. This CDR3 spans 17 amino acids. CDR1 is SGHAT and CDR2 is FQNNGV in the germline V gene. The chain's CDR3 is CASRKPGLAASSYEQYF. The DNA for the CDR3 is TGTGCCAGCAGAAAACCCGGGCTAGCGGCAAGCTCCTACGAGCAGTACTTC. Drawing the rest from reference TRBV11-2 and TRBJ2-7, the complete variable domain is EAGVAQSPRYKIIEKRQSVAFWCNPISGHATLYWYQQILGQGPKLLIQFQNNGVVDDSQLPKDRFSAERLKGVDSTLKIQPAKLEDSAVYLCASRKPGLAASSYEQYFGPGTRLTVT.

The sample holds one count of this clone. The chain recombines TRBV6-5 with TRBJ2-1, with 8 bases that match TRBD2. Looked up from germline, CDR1 is MNHEY and CDR2 is SVGAGI. The trim removed 4 bases at V and 2 bases at J, leaving 4 bases unmatched. The CDR3 has 15 residues. Here the CDR3 reads CASSSSSGPYNEQFF. In DNA, the CDR3 is TGTGCCAGCAGTTCGTCTAGCGGGCCCTACAATGAGCAGTTCTTC.

This clone has more than one count but fewer than ten. The genes are TRBV7-8 and TRBJ1-1; no reliable D call. CDR1 is SGHVS and CDR2 is FQNEAQ in the germline V gene. This CDR3 contains 13 residues. V gave up 2 bases and J gave up 3 bases, with 7 bases separating them. The DNA for the CDR3 is TGTGCCAGCAGCTTACTCCGGGACACTGAAGCTTTCTTT. Translating it yields CASSLLRDTEAFF.

The genes are TRBV28 and TRBJ1-4; D gene unclear. Trimming cost V 5 bases and J 12 bases, with 28 bases left between them. This CDR3 is 17 amino acids long. Germline-derived CDR1 and CDR2 are MDHEN and SYDVKM. The CDR3 reads CASSPPVARDFPEELFF. CDR3 DNA sequence: TGTGCCAGCAGTCCCCCCGTGGCCAGAGATTTCCCCGAGGAACTGTTTTTT.

The count of this clone is one. This rearrangement joins TRBV9 to TRBJ2-1, with 7 bases matching TRBD2. The CDR3 has 16 residues. From germline, CDR1 is SGDLS and CDR2 YYNGEE. V lost 3 bases, J lost 7 bases, and 13 bases stayed unmatched. CDR3 nucleotides: TGTGCCAGCAGCGCCTCAAGGGGACTACCCTGGAATGAGCAGTTCTTC. Protein sequence: CASSASRGLPWNEQFF.